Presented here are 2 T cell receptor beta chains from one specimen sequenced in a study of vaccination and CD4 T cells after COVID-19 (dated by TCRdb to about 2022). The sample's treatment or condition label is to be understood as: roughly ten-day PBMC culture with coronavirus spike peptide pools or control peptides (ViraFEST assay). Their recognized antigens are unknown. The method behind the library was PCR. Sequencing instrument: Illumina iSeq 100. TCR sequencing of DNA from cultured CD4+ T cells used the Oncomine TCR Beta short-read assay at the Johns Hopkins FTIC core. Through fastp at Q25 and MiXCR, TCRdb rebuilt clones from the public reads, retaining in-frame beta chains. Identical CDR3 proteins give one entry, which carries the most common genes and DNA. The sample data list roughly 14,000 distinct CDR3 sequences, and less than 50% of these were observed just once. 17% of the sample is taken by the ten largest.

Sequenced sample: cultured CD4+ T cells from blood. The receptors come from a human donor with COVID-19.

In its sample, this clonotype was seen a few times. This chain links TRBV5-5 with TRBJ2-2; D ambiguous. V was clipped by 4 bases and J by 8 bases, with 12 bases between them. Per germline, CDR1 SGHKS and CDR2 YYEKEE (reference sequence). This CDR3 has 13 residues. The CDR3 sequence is CASSPPQMGELFF. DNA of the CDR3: TGTGCCAGCAGCCCTCCTCAAATGGGGGAGCTGTTTTTT.

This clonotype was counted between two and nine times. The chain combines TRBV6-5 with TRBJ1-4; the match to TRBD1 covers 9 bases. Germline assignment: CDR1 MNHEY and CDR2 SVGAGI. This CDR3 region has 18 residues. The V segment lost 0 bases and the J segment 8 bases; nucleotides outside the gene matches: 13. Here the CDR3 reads CASSYSRQGVLREEKLFF. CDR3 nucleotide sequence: TGTGCCAGCAGTTACTCGAGACAGGGGGTTTTACGGGAAGAAAAACTGTTTTTT.